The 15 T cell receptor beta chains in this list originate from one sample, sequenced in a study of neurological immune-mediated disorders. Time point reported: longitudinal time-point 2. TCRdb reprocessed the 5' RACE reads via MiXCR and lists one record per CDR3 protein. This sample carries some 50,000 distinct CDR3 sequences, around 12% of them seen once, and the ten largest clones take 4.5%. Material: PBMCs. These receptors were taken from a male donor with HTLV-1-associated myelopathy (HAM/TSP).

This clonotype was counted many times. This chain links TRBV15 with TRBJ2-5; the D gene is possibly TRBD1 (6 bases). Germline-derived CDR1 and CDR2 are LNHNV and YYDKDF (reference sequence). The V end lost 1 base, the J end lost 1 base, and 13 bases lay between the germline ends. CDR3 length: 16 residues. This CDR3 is CATSRAGRGLQETQYF. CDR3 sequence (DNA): TGTGCCACCAGCAGAGCTGGCAGGGGCCTCCAAGAGACCCAGTACTTC.

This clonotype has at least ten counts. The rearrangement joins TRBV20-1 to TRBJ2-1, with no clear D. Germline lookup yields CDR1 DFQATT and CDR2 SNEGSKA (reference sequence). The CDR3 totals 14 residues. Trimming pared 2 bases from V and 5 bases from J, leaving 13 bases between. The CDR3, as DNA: TGCAGTGCTAGAACTCAGTTTGGACACAATGAGCAGTTCTTC. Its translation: CSARTQFGHNEQFF.

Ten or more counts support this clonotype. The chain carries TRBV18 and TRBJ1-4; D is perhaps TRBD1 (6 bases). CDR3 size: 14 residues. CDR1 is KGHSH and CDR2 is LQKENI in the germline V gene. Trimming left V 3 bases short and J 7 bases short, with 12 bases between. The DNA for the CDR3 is TGTGCCAGCTCACCGATCGGACAGATTGAAAAACTGTTTTTT. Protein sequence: CASSPIGQIEKLFF.

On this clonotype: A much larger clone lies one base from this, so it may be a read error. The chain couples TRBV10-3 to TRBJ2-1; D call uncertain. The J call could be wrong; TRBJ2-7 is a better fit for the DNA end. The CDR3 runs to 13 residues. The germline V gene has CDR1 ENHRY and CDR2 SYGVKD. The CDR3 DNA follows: TGTGCCATCAGTGAGTCCCTGGTCTACGAGCAGTACTTC. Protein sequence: CAISESLVYEQYF.

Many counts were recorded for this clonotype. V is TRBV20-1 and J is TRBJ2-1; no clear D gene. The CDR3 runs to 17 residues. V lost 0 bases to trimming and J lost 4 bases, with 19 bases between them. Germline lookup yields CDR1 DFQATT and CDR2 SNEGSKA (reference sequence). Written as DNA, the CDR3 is TGCAGTGCTAGAGATCCTCTGATGGGCACCCTATACAATGAGCAGTTCTTC. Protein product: CSARDPLMGTLYNEQFF.

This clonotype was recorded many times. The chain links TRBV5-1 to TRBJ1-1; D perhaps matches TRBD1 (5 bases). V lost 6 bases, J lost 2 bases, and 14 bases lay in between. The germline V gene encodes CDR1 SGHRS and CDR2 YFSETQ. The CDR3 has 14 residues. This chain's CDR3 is CASMETGVNTEAFF. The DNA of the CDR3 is TGCGCCAGCATGGAAACGGGGGTTAACACTGAAGCTTTCTTT.

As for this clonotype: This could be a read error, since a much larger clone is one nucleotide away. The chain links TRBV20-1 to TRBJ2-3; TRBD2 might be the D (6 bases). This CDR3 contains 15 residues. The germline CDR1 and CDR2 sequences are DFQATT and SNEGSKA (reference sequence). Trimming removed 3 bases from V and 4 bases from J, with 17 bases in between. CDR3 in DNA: TGCAGTGCTAGGGTTCTCGGGGGAATGTCAGATACGCAGTATTTT. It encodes CSARVLGGMSDTQYF.

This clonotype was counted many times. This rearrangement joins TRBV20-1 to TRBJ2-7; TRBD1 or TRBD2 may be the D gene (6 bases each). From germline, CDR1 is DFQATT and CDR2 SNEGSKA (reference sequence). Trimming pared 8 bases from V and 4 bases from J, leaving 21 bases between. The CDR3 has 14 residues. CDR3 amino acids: CSIQGLGGVYEQYF. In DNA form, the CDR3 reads TGCAGTATACAGGGTTTGGGGGGAGTATACGAGCAGTACTTC.

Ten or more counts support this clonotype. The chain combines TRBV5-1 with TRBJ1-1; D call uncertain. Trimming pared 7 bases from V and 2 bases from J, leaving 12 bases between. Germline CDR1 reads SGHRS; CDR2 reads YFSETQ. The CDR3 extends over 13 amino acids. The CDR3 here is CASSDGENTEAFF. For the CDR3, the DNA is TGCGCCAGCTCCGACGGGGAAAACACTGAAGCTTTCTTT.

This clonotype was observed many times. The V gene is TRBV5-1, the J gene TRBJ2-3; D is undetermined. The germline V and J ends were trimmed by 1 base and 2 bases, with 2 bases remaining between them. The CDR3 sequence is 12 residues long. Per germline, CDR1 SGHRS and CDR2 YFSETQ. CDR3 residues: CASSLTTDTQYF. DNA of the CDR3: TGCGCCAGCAGCTTGACCACAGATACGCAGTATTTT.

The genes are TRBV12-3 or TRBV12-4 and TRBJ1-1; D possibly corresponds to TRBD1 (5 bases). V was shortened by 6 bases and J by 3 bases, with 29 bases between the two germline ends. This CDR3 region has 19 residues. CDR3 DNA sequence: TGTGCCAGCAGCCCCGTGCGCCGAGACCGAGACAGAATTGACACTGAAGCTTTCTTT. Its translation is CASSPVRRDRDRIDTEAFF.

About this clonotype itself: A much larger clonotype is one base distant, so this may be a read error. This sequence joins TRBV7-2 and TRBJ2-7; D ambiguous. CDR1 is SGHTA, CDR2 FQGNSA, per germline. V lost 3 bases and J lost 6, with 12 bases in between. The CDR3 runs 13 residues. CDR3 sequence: CASSFRWAGEQYF. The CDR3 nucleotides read TGTGCCAGCAGCTTCAGGTGGGCCGGCGAGCAGTACTTC.

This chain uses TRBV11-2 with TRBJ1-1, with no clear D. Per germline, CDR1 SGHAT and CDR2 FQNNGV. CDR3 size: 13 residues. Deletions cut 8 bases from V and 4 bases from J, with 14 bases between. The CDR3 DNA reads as TGTGCCAGCTGCGTAGGGTGGGGCACTGAAGCTTTCTTT. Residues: CASCVGWGTEAFF.

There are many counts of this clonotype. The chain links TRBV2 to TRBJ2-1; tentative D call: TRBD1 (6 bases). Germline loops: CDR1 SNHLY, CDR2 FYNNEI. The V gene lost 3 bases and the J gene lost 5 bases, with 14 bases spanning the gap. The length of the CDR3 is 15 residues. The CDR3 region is CASSEDSGIDNEQFF. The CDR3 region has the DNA TGTGCCAGCAGTGAGGACAGCGGTATAGACAATGAGCAGTTCTTC.

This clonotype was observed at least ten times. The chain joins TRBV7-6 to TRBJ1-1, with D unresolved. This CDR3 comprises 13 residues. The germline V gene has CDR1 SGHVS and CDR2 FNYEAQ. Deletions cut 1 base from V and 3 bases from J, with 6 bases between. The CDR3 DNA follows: TGTGCCAGCAGCTTAGAGTGGGACACTGAAGCTTTCTTT. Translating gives CASSLEWDTEAFF.